A single sample is the source of the 18 T cell receptor beta chains below, sequenced in a study of tumor-infiltrating lymphocytes in primary liver carcinoma. Germline DNA was extracted alongside blood RNA, which was obtained from unsorted whole blood. With approximately 500 ng total RNA as template and a constant-region primer, TCR beta cDNA was made. Nested multiplex PCR, run for three rounds with slightly modified ARM-PCR, yielded TCR beta libraries. Both of the initial two PCR rounds ran for 10 cycles and employed TRBV1-TRBV30 forward primers alongside a C-beta reverse primer. MiXCR, run by TCRdb on the multiplex PCR reads, gives a single entry per CDR3 protein. The sample has approximately 330,000 distinct CDR3 sequences, around three fifths seen once; the top ten hold roughly 6.5%. The sample comprised peripheral blood. Receptor source: a man aged 35-49 years with primary liver carcinoma and hepatitis B virus infection.

In its sample, this clonotype was seen a few times. A junction end diverges from the germline sequence, so it may reflect a read error. The chain links TRBV11-1 to TRBJ2-4; 11 bases are a match to TRBD2. The CDR3 spans 17 residues. Germline CDR1 is SGHAT and CDR2 is FQDESV (reference sequence). CDR3 coding DNA: TGTGCCAGTAGCTTTCCCGAGACTAGCGGGACCAAAAACATTCAGTACTTC. Protein product: CASSFPETSGTKNIQYF. The complete variable domain, with remaining parts taken from reference TRBV11-1 and TRBJ2-4, reads EAEVAQSPRYKITEKSQAVAFWCDPISGHATLYWYRQILGQGPELLVQFQDESVVDDSQLPKDRFSAERLKGVDSTLKIQPAELGDSAMYLCASSFPETSGTKNIQYFGAGTRLSVL.

This clonotype has ten or more counts. The V call is TRBV11-2, the J call TRBJ2-7; D remains ambiguous. Trimming stripped 1 base from V and 3 bases from J, with 10 bases between. The germline CDR1 and CDR2 sequences are SGHAT and FQNNGV. The CDR3 has 14 amino acids. The CDR3 DNA is TGTGCCAGCAGCTTAGGTAGGGAAGACTACGAGCAGTACTTC. It is translated as CASSLGREDYEQYF. The full variable domain, its missing parts supplied by reference TRBV11-2 and TRBJ2-7, is EAGVAQSPRYKIIEKRQSVAFWCNPISGHATLYWYQQILGQGPKLLIQFQNNGVVDDSQLPKDRFSAERLKGVDSTLKIQPAKLEDSAVYLCASSLGREDYEQYFGPGTRLTVT.

This clonotype was seen only once. This chain joins TRBV30 and TRBJ2-7; 9 bases line up with TRBD2. The CDR3 covers 14 residues. V lost 5 bases to trimming and J lost 0 bases; unmatched junction nucleotides: 5. Germline V lookup: CDR1 GTSNPN, CDR2 SVGIG (reference sequence). This CDR3 is CAWETSGISYEQYF. CDR3 nucleotide sequence: TGTGCCTGGGAGACTAGCGGCATCTCCTACGAGCAGTACTTC.

The chain combines TRBV13 with TRBJ2-2; TRBD2 matches at 13 bases. Germline V CDR1 and CDR2: PRHDT, FYEKMQ (reference sequence). V trimming: 5 bases; J trimming: 7 bases; junction bases outside the gene matches: 7. The CDR3 totals 16 residues. CDR3 in DNA: TGTGCCAGCAGCGTACGGACTAGCGGGAGCGTCGGGGAGCTGTTTTTT. Translated, it gives CASSVRTSGSVGELFF.

The chain employs TRBV6-2 or TRBV6-3 and TRBJ2-1; 16 nucleotides agree with TRBD2. This CDR3 contains 18 residues. J lost 8 bases, V lost 6 bases, and 13 bases had no gene match. CDR1 and CDR2 from the germline V gene are MNHEY and SVGEGT. CDR3 nucleotide sequence: TGTGCCAGCAGAAACGGGGGACTAGCGGGAGGGCCGAGTGATGAGCAGTTCTTC. It codes for CASRNGGLAGGPSDEQFF.

A note on this clonotype: Mismatch with germline at one junction end may stem from a read error. The chain joins TRBV5-4 to TRBJ1-2; D remains unclear. This CDR3 region has 14 residues. Germline CDR1 reads SGHNT; CDR2 reads YYREEE (reference sequence). The CDR3 sequence: CASSLDGSNYDYTF. The CDR3, as DNA: TGTGCCAGCAGCCTGGACGGTTCTAACTATGACTACACCTTC.

In this sample, this clonotype turned up once. A much larger clone lies a single base off, so this may be a read error. The chain recombines TRBV4-1 with TRBJ2-6; D unclear. CDR3 length: 15 residues. The germline V gene encodes CDR1 MGHRA and CDR2 YSYEKL. This CDR3 reads CTSSKPTSGANVLTF. CDR3 nucleotide sequence: TGCACCAGCAGCAAGCCAACTTCTGGGGCCAACGTCCTGACTTTC.

This rearrangement joins TRBV11-3 to TRBJ1-5, with 7 positions matching TRBD1. CDR1 and CDR2 (germline): SGHNT, YENEEA. The CDR3 covers 17 residues. The J segment lost 4 bases and the V segment lost 3 bases, leaving 12 bases of the junction unmatched. CDR3 bases: TGTGCCAGCAGCTTCAACGCAGGGGGATATAGTAATCAGCCCCAGCATTTT. As protein: CASSFNAGGYSNQPQHF.

The chain joins TRBV19 to TRBJ2-7; 7 bases are shared with TRBD1. CDR1 and CDR2 from the germline V gene are LNHDA and SQIVND (reference sequence). This CDR3 has 15 residues. With 6 bases clipped from V and 5 bases from J, the junction kept 13 bases outside the gene matches. Here the CDR3 reads CASRTANSGTDEQYF. CDR3 DNA: TGTGCCAGTAGAACCGCTAATTCCGGGACAGACGAGCAGTACTTC.

V gene TRBV5-8 combines with J gene TRBJ2-7; D might be TRBD1 (5 bases). V was shortened by 1 base and J by 2 bases, with 10 bases between the two germline ends. CDR1 SGHTS and CDR2 YDEGEE come from the germline V gene. The CDR3 contains 14 residues. CDR3 sequence reads: CASSLRQMAYEQYF. Here the CDR3 DNA reads TGTGCCAGCAGCTTGAGACAGATGGCCTACGAGCAGTACTTC.

The chain recombines TRBV28 with TRBJ2-3; D possibly corresponds to TRBD2 (6 bases). The CDR3 extends over 18 amino acids. Germline V gene sequence: CDR1 MDHEN, CDR2 SYDVKM. V lost 3 bases to trimming and J lost 2 bases, with 21 bases between them. In DNA form, the CDR3 reads TGTGCCAGCAGTTTTGATCCTGGTGGATCGGGAGACACAGATACGCAGTATTTT. Its protein is CASSFDPGGSGDTDTQYF.

Of note for this clonotype: The conserved phenylalanine or tryptophan normally closing the CDR3 is absent here, so this likely arose from a read error. The V call is TRBV11-1, the J call TRBJ1-1; weak D call: TRBD1 (6 bases). The CDR3 is 15 amino acids. V was cut by 5 bases and J by 0 bases, with 13 bases left in between. The germline gives CDR1 SGHAT, CDR2 FQDESV (reference sequence). The CDR3 bases are TGTGCCAGCAGCGCCTACAGGGACGTGAACACTGAAGCTTTCTCT. It translates to CASSAYRDVNTEAFS.

This clonotype appeared a few times. V usage is TRBV14 and J usage is TRBJ2-5, with D unclear. The V end was cut by 0 bases, the J end by 8 bases, with 13 bases between. The length of the CDR3 is 14 residues. From germline, CDR1 is SGHDN and CDR2 FVKESK. DNA of the CDR3: TGTGCCAGCAGCCAAGATCGAGGCCACAGAACCCAGTACTTC. This gives the protein CASSQDRGHRTQYF.

CDR3 DNA: TGTGCCAGTACCCCAGAAACAGGGGGAAATCAGCCCCAGCATTTT. It is translated as CASTPETGGNQPQHF. The chain joins TRBV19 to TRBJ1-5, with 8 bases aligning to TRBD1. CDR3 size: 15 residues. V shed 7 bases and J 4 bases; nucleotides not matched to a gene: 9. The germline V gene encodes CDR1 LNHDA and CDR2 SQIVND (reference sequence).

The sample holds one count of this clonotype. The CDR3, as DNA: TGTGCCAGCAGTCAAAAAGGCCGGGTGACTGAGCAGTTCTTC. This translates into CASSQKGRVTEQFF. The V call is TRBV6-6, the J call TRBJ2-1; D ambiguous. CDR1 and CDR2 (germline): MNHNY, SVGAGI (reference sequence). The CDR3 sequence is 14 residues long. Trimming left V 5 bases short and J 9 bases short, with 17 bases between.

This clonotype was found a few times. This may come from a read error, since a much larger clone is one base off. V is TRBV6-1 and J is TRBJ2-5, with TRBD2 matching 7 bases. The V gene's germline CDR1 is MNHNS and CDR2 SASEGT. V gave up 10 bases and J gave up 5 bases; unmatched junction bases: 10. The CDR3 covers 13 residues. The CDR3 region has the DNA TGTGCCAACACTCCGTTTAGCGGGGAGACCCAGTACTTC. It specifies CANTPFSGETQYF.

This sequence joins TRBV14 and TRBJ2-7; TRBD1 might be the D (5 bases). This CDR3 region has 15 residues. CDR1 and CDR2 (germline): SGHDN, FVKESK. Deletions cut 3 bases from V and 2 bases from J, with 14 bases between. The CDR3: CASSQGRTSTYEQYF. The CDR3 DNA follows: TGTGCCAGCAGCCAGGGGCGGACCTCTACCTACGAGCAGTACTTC.

The chain recombines TRBV11-2 with TRBJ2-7; 10 bases agree with TRBD2. CDR1 is SGHAT and CDR2 is FQNNGV in the germline V gene. J lost 4 bases, V lost 2 bases, and 11 bases had no gene match. There are 17 residues in the CDR3. DNA for the CDR3: TGTGCCAGCAGCTTATACCGGCTAGCGGGAGTGGGTTACGAGCAGTACTTC. This gives the protein CASSLYRLAGVGYEQYF.